The T cell receptor beta chain under discussion was sequenced for a study of cytomegalovirus exposure and HLA in healthy donors. On the study more broadly: The use of the same platform for the 90 to 150 validation repertoires and the 550 to 700 first-cohort repertoires was reported by a later analysis.

Germline CDR1 is SQVTM and CDR2 is ANQGSEA. V was trimmed by 4 bases and J by 3 bases, leaving 11 bases between them. This CDR3 spans 13 amino acids. The data were produced by immunoSEQ multiplex PCR, yet TCRdb's version contains in-frame clones alone and is incomplete. Found here are 65,000 to 90,000 clones, roughly 90% of them singletons; the top ten hold 3.5% to 4%. The receptor was derived from a woman under 30 in good health and CMV-seropositive. The sample comprised PBMCs. The chain employs TRBV29-1 and TRBJ2-3; TRBD2 might be the D (6 bases). CDR3 loop: CSVVGGLTDTQYF. In nucleotides, the CDR3 is TGCAGCGTTGTCGGAGGGTTAACAGATACGCAGTATTTT.